The sequence of this T cell receptor beta chain was determined in a study of CD8+ T cells in alopecia areata. Overall study results and limits: Mice showed TCR sharing more clearly than patients did, possibly owing to HLA. With tofacitinib ongoing, many expanded lesional clones persisted in both scalp and blood. When scalp samples are sequenced, resident alphabeta T cells of normal skin are also captured.

Concerning this clone: What it recognizes is unknown.

Reverse transcription of extracted RNA yielded cDNA, which provided the sequencing template. This table comes from immunoSEQ multiplex PCR, and its TCRdb copy is limited to in-frame clones, with some not included. The sample carries 150,000 to 200,000 clones, about three fifths recorded once. V was pared by 0 bases and J by 1 base, with 7 bases between. Germline CDR1 reads SGHRS; CDR2 reads YFSETQ. There are 14 residues in the CDR3. The treatment: oral pan-JAK inhibitor, 5-10 mg twice daily. This chain links TRBV5-1 with TRBJ1-2, with D uncertain. Specimen: CD4+ T cells sorted from blood, collected at week 4, from a patient treated with tofacitinib. The TCR was taken from a human donor with alopecia areata. The CDR3 DNA reads TGCGCCAGCAGCTTGGGCCAGGATAACTATGGCTACACCTTC. Amino acid sequence: CASSLGQDNYGYTF.